Following are 14 T cell receptor beta chains from one sample sequenced in a study of blood T cell repertoires in COVID-19. Profiling relied on immunoSEQ multiplex PCR, and the TCRdb table lists in-frame clones only, not all of them. The sample holds about 240,000 clones, around 85% seen once. Material for sequencing was peripheral blood. These receptors all stem from a woman at least 80 years old with acute or convalescent COVID-19.

This clone has a single count. This rearrangement joins TRBV6-5 to TRBJ1-2, with D possibly matching TRBD1 (6 bases). This CDR3 contains 14 residues. V was trimmed by 0 bases and J by 4 bases, leaving 9 bases between them. Germline lookup yields CDR1 MNHEY and CDR2 SVGAGI. The CDR3 spells CASSYSGQPYGYTF. CDR3 DNA sequence: TGTGCCAGCAGTTACTCGGGACAACCCTATGGCTACACCTTC.

V usage is TRBV3-1 (or the pseudogene TRBV3-2) and J usage is TRBJ1-1, with D possibly being TRBD1 (5 bases). V gave up 4 bases and J gave up 3 bases, with 15 bases separating them. Looked up from germline, CDR1 is LGHDT and CDR2 is YNNKEL (reference sequence). The length of the CDR3 is 15 residues. CDR3 protein: CASSRGAGGDTEAFF. The CDR3 nucleotides read TGTGCCAGCAGCCGCGGGGCGGGGGGGGACACTGAAGCTTTCTTT.

V gene TRBV4-1 combines with J gene TRBJ1-2; 8 nucleotides line up with TRBD1. Germline values: CDR1 MGHRA, CDR2 YSYEKL. The V gene end was trimmed by 4 bases and the J gene end by 10 bases; junction bases not matched to a gene: 11. This CDR3 has 14 amino acids. The CDR3 region has the DNA TGCGCCAGCAGCCGGGGACAGGAAGAGACAACCTACACCTTC. This encodes CASSRGQEETTYTF.

The rearrangement links TRBV5-4 to TRBJ2-5; 10 positions match TRBD2. V gave up 3 bases and J gave up 5 bases; unmatched junction bases: 10. The CDR3 contains 16 residues. Germline V gene data show CDR1 as SGHNT and CDR2 as YYREEE (reference sequence). CDR3 residues: CASSSEAAGGRETQYF. The CDR3 nucleotides are TGTGCCAGCAGCTCCGAGGCAGCGGGGGGGCGTGAGACCCAGTACTTC.

V gene TRBV7-2 combines with J gene TRBJ2-7; 8 nucleotides line up with TRBD1. After removal of 5 bases from V and 3 bases from J, the junction contained 9 bases not matched to a gene. The CDR3 runs to 15 residues. Germline lookup yields CDR1 SGHTA and CDR2 FQGNSA. The CDR3 DNA follows: TGTGCCAGCAGCCGGGGCGGCGGACAGGGCTACGAGCAGTACTTC. Its protein is CASSRGGGQGYEQYF.

For this clone: An end of the junction does not agree with germline; a read error may underlie this. This sequence joins TRBV12-3 or TRBV12-4 and TRBJ2-7, with D tentatively TRBD1 (6 bases). The CDR3 is made up of 13 amino acids. The CDR3 bases are TGTGCCAGCGGTTTGGGCAGGGGCTACGAGCAGTACTTC. Translated: CASGLGRGYEQYF.

This chain joins TRBV18 and TRBJ2-5; 9 bases fit TRBD1. Trimming cost V 4 bases and J 5 bases; bases outside gene matches: 8. CDR1 and CDR2 (germline): KGHSH, LQKENI. The CDR3 length is 15 residues. The CDR3, as DNA: TGTGCCAGCTCACTCGGACAGGGGCCGGGGGAGACCCAGTACTTC. Residues: CASSLGQGPGETQYF. The variable domain in full, with the rest retrieved from reference TRBV18 and TRBJ2-5, is NAGVMQNPRHLVRRRGQEARLRCSPMKGHSHVYWYRQLPEEGLKFMVYLQKENIIDESGMPKERFSAEFPKEGPSILRIQQVVRGDSAAYFCASSLGQGPGETQYFGPGTRLLVL.

CDR3: CASSPGRESSPLHF. In DNA form, the CDR3 reads TGTGCCAGCAGCCCCGGGAGGGAGAGCTCACCCCTCCACTTT. This chain links TRBV7-2 with TRBJ1-6; D not certain. The CDR3 has 14 amino acids. Trimming cost V 5 bases and J 10 bases, with 15 bases left between them. CDR1 is SGHTA and CDR2 is FQGNSA in the germline V gene.

In this sample, this clone turned up a few times. This sequence joins TRBV28 and TRBJ1-2, with D perhaps TRBD1 (5 bases). The CDR3 runs to 14 residues. V lost 3 bases and J 4 bases, leaving 12 bases between the germline ends. The germline V gene has CDR1 MDHEN and CDR2 SYDVKM. The CDR3 nucleotides read TGTGCCAGCAGTTTCGGCAGGGCTGCCTATGGCTACACCTTC. Residues: CASSFGRAAYGYTF.

The chain recombines TRBV10-1 with TRBJ2-3; possible D gene TRBD1, 6 bases. Trimming left V 0 bases short and J 3 bases short, with 13 bases between. The CDR3 is 16 residues long. Germline V lookup: CDR1 WNHNN, CDR2 SYGVQD (reference sequence). The DNA of the CDR3 is TGCGCCAGCAGTGAGTCTCGAGGGGGAGTAACAGATACGCAGTATTTT. It translates to CASSESRGGVTDTQYF.

The chain employs TRBV15 and TRBJ2-5; possibly TRBD1 for D (6 bases). Trimming pared 7 bases from V and 4 bases from J, leaving 19 bases between. The CDR3 sequence is 15 residues long. Germline CDR1 reads LNHNV; CDR2 reads YYDKDF (reference sequence). This CDR3 is CATTPDSQRGETQYF. DNA of the CDR3: TGTGCCACCACCCCGGACAGCCAAAGGGGAGAGACCCAGTACTTC.

The V gene is TRBV28, the J gene TRBJ1-4; D may be TRBD1 (5 bases). The CDR3 has 16 amino acids. Germline V gene data show CDR1 as MDHEN and CDR2 as SYDVKM. Trimming stripped 6 bases from V and 0 bases from J, with 14 bases between. The CDR3: CASSPGGSATNEKLFF. CDR3 nucleotides: TGTGCCAGCAGCCCCGGGGGGTCTGCAACTAATGAAAAACTGTTTTTT.

This clone was detected only once. The chain links TRBV6-5 to TRBJ1-2; 9 positions agree with TRBD1. The CDR3 sequence is 15 residues long. The germline gives CDR1 MNHEY, CDR2 SVGAGI. J lost 0 bases, V lost 6 bases, and 5 bases had no gene match. The CDR3 loop reads CASRRTGAPNYGYTF. The CDR3 nucleotides are TGTGCCAGCAGACGGACAGGGGCGCCTAACTATGGCTACACCTTC.

The chain has TRBV7-9 and TRBJ2-5; D call uncertain. The V and J ends lost 5 bases and 5 bases respectively, with 12 bases between them. Germline V gene sequence: CDR1 SEHNR, CDR2 FQNEAQ (reference sequence). The CDR3 loop spans 13 amino acids. DNA of the CDR3: TGTGCCAGCAGCCATCCCCCACTTGAGACCCAGTACTTC. Translation gives CASSHPPLETQYF.